This T cell receptor beta chain was documented in a study of blood T cell repertoires in COVID-19. Study information: There were acute and convalescent COVID-19 samples, and they came from the United States, Italy and Spain. T cells, B-cell-depleted T cells, or PBMCs supplied cDNA or gDNA.

Authors' analysis steps: Amplification of reference gene primers provided the estimated nucleated cell counts. Profiled with immunoSEQ multiplex PCR; TCRdb holds only in-frame clones, not every one. That table is the source of V, J and clone size, and D and trimming were worked out from the DNA. The repertoire includes about 62,000 clones, more than 90% of them detected once, and 5% to 6% sits in the top ten. Per germline, CDR1 SGHNT and CDR2 YENEEA. The CDR3 totals 15 residues. The V segment lost 5 bases and the J segment 1 base; nucleotides outside the gene matches: 2. This TCR was sampled from a human donor in a cohort sampled during active COVID-19. Specimen: peripheral blood. The rearrangement links TRBV11-3 to TRBJ2-1, with 10 bases lining up with TRBD2. CDR3 nucleotides: TGTGCCAGCAGCCCACTAGCGGGGTCCTACAATGAGCAGTTCTTC. This sequence encodes CASSPLAGSYNEQFF.